One sample yielded the 17 T cell receptor beta chains listed below, sequenced in a study of blood T cell repertoires in COVID-19 (dated by TCRdb to 2018 to 2021). The library relied on the immunoSEQ multiplex PCR assay. Imported from immuneACCESS, the table was reduced by TCRdb to in-frame sequences with V and J called. These copies leave out some clones; in studies compared against another copy, an unresolved V gene accounts for under half, and the cause of the remainder is not known. Present in this sample are 87,000 or so clones, around 91% of which were seen just once. The ten most abundant clones make up 6.5% to 8.5% of the sample. Material for sequencing was peripheral blood. The receptors derive from a man between 18 and 35 years old with COVID-19, enrolled during active disease.

This clone was found many times. The V call is TRBV7-3, the J call TRBJ2-2; 8 bases fit TRBD1. Germline V CDR1 and CDR2: SGHTA, FQGTGA. This CDR3 region has 15 residues. The ends lost 5 bases at V and 6 bases at J; junction bases unmatched: 8. CDR3 loop: CASSRGQGRAGELFF. The CDR3 DNA is TGTGCCAGCAGCCGTGGACAGGGAAGGGCCGGGGAGCTGTTTTTT. Using reference TRBV7-3 and TRBJ2-2 for the parts outside the CDR3, the full variable domain is GAGVSQTPSNKVTEKGKYVELRCDPISGHTALYWYRQSLGQGPEFLIYFQGTGAADDSGLPNDRFFAVRPEGSVSTLKIQRTERGDSAVYLCASSRGQGRAGELFFGEGSRLTVL.

This clone showed up just a few times. The rearrangement links TRBV10-3 to TRBJ2-7, with 7 bases that match TRBD1. The CDR3 is 15 amino acids. V trimming: 0 bases; J trimming: 6 bases; junction bases outside the gene matches: 8. The germline V gene encodes CDR1 ENHRY and CDR2 SYGVKD. CDR3 region: CAISESTLGGVEQYF. In nucleotides, the CDR3 is TGTGCCATCAGTGAGTCTACCTTAGGGGGCGTCGAGCAGTACTTC.

This clone was counted a few times. This chain joins TRBV5-6 and TRBJ2-7; TRBD2 is a possible D gene (5 bases). The CDR3 is made up of 13 amino acids. The germline gives CDR1 SGHDT, CDR2 YYEEEE. Trimming stripped 1 base from V and 3 bases from J, with 8 bases between. CDR3 sequence reads: CASSLRRLYEQYF. For the CDR3, the DNA is TGTGCCAGCAGCTTGCGGAGGCTCTACGAGCAGTACTTC.

This sequence joins TRBV27 and TRBJ2-2, with no clear D. Germline V gene lookup returns CDR1 MNHEY and CDR2 SMNVEV (reference sequence). The CDR3 sequence is 15 residues long. Trimming took off 6 bases at V and 0 bases at J, with 11 bases between the two ends. The CDR3 DNA follows: TGTGCCAGCAGCCCCAGAGGCCCGAACACCGGGGAGCTGTTTTTT. As protein: CASSPRGPNTGELFF.

The table lists this clone with a few counts. The genes are TRBV14 and TRBJ1-6, with 10 bases that match TRBD1. Germline loops: CDR1 SGHDN, CDR2 FVKESK. The CDR3 loop spans 15 amino acids. The junction had 6 bases not matched to a gene; V was cut back by 6 bases and J by 7 bases. The CDR3 region is CASRATGGGNSPLHF. The CDR3 DNA reads as TGTGCCAGCAGAGCGACAGGGGGCGGGAATTCACCCCTCCACTTT.

The rearrangement links TRBV7-9 to TRBJ1-6; D gene uncertain. Trimming shortened V by 3 bases and J by 6 bases, and 9 bases separated the two germline ends. Germline loops: CDR1 SEHNR, CDR2 FQNEAQ (reference sequence). CDR3 length equals 14 residues. CDR3 bases: TGTGCCAGCAGCTTCGGTCCGATTAATTCACCCCTCCACTTT. Translating gives CASSFGPINSPLHF.

This clone has just one count. The chain employs TRBV3-1 (or the pseudogene TRBV3-2) and TRBJ2-3; D not resolved. The V and J ends lost 1 base and 2 bases respectively, with 7 bases between them. CDR3 length: 14 amino acids. Germline CDR1 is LGHDT and CDR2 is YNNKEL (reference sequence). Here the CDR3 reads CASSQADFTDTQYF. The DNA of the CDR3 is TGTGCCAGCAGCCAAGCCGACTTCACAGATACGCAGTATTTT.

This chain connects TRBV7-2 to TRBJ1-5, with 7 bases fitting TRBD1. The germline CDR1 and CDR2 sequences are SGHTA and FQGNSA. V dropped 0 bases and J dropped 0; count of bases not matched to a gene: 5. The CDR3 contains 17 residues. This CDR3 is CASSLARQGYSNQPQHF. The CDR3 DNA reads TGTGCCAGCAGCTTAGCCCGACAGGGATATAGCAATCAGCCCCAGCATTTT.

V and J are TRBV7-9 and TRBJ1-3, with no clear D. Germline V CDR1 and CDR2: SEHNR, FQNEAQ (reference sequence). Trimming took off 11 bases at V and 0 bases at J, with 11 bases between the two ends. The CDR3 contains 13 residues. CDR3 protein: CAGEGRSGNTIYF. The CDR3, as DNA: TGTGCCGGCGAGGGCCGCTCTGGAAACACCATATATTTT. Full variable domain (outside the CDR3, taken from reference TRBV7-9 and TRBJ1-3): DTGVSQNPRHKITKRGQNVTFRCDPISEHNRLYWYRQTLGQGPEFLTYFQNEAQLEKSRLLSDRFSAERPKGSFSTLEIQRTEQGDSAMYLCAGEGRSGNTIYFGEGSWLTVV.

The chain has TRBV27 and TRBJ1-5; TRBD1 aligns across 8 bases. V lost 1 base, J lost 0 bases, and 8 bases stayed unmatched. The CDR3 covers 18 residues. Germline V gives CDR1 MNHEY, CDR2 SMNVEV (reference sequence). The CDR3 DNA sequence: TGTGCCAGCAGTTTATATGCGACAGGGGTTGGTAGCAATCAGCCCCAGCATTTT. Amino acid sequence: CASSLYATGVGSNQPQHF.

The CDR3 protein is CAWTGGRMNTEAFF. The CDR3 coding sequence is TGTGCCTGGACGGGGGGGCGCATGAACACTGAAGCTTTCTTT. The rearrangement links TRBV30 to TRBJ1-1; D perhaps matches TRBD1 (6 bases). The V gene lost 4 bases and the J gene lost 0 bases, with 12 bases spanning the gap. Germline assignment: CDR1 GTSNPN and CDR2 SVGIG (reference sequence). The CDR3 sequence is 14 residues long.

J is TRBJ1-2 and V is TRBV9; the match to TRBD1 covers 7 bases. Germline CDR1 reads SGDLS; CDR2 reads YYNGEE. With 7 bases clipped from V and 4 bases from J, the junction kept 13 bases outside the gene matches. This CDR3 is 15 amino acids long. Here the CDR3 DNA reads TGTGCCAGCGGAGAGGGGGCGCGGATGGGCTATGGCTACACCTTC. Protein: CASGEGARMGYGYTF.

The chain has TRBV5-1 and TRBJ2-1; 12 bases align to TRBD2. Trimming took 5 bases from V and 6 from J; bases not matched to a gene: 12. The CDR3 is 17 amino acids. Looked up from germline, CDR1 is SGHRS and CDR2 is YFSETQ. The CDR3 region has the DNA TGCGCCAGCAGGCGAGCTAGCGGGAGGGCCGCGGTCAATGAGCAGTTCTTC. Its translation: CASRRASGRAAVNEQFF. Together with reference TRBV5-1 and TRBJ2-1, the CDR3 gives the full variable domain: KAGVTQTPRYLIKTRGQQVTLSCSPISGHRSVSWYQQTPGQGLQFLFEYFSETQRNKGNFPGRFSGRQFSNSRSEMNVSTLELGDSALYLCASRRASGRAAVNEQFFGPGTRLTVL.

The sample holds a few counts of this clone. The chain combines TRBV3-1 (or the pseudogene TRBV3-2) with TRBJ1-1; 8 bases align to TRBD1. The J segment lost 12 bases and the V segment lost 1 base, leaving 7 bases of the junction unmatched. CDR3 size: 13 residues. Germline CDR1 reads LGHDT; CDR2 reads YNNKEL (reference sequence). In DNA form, the CDR3 reads TGTGCCAGCAGCCAAGTGCAGGGGGCGATGACTTTCTTT. It translates to CASSQVQGAMTFF.

CDR3 sequence (DNA): TGTGCCACCAGTGATTTGCCTGGGACTAGCGGCACAGATACGCAGTATTTT. The encoded protein is CATSDLPGTSGTDTQYF. The rearrangement uses TRBV24-1 and TRBJ2-3; 10 bases match TRBD2. Trimming took 0 bases from V and 1 from J; bases not matched to a gene: 3. The CDR3 is 17 residues long. Per the germline V gene, CDR1 is KGHDR and CDR2 is SFDVKD.

The chain recombines TRBV6-6 with TRBJ1-6; 8 bases are a match to TRBD1. There are 14 residues in the CDR3. From germline, CDR1 is MNHNY and CDR2 SVGAGI (reference sequence). The ends lost 2 bases at V and 9 bases at J; junction bases unmatched: 3. CDR3 region: CASSYTGGGSPLHF. CDR3 bases: TGTGCCAGCAGTTACACAGGGGGGGGTTCACCCCTCCACTTT.

V gene TRBV11-3 combines with J gene TRBJ2-1; TRBD1 matches at 8 bases. Losses at the gene ends were 5 bases for V and 0 bases for J; bases not matched to a gene: 3. The CDR3 loop spans 15 amino acids. Germline CDR1 and CDR2: SGHNT and YENEEA. This CDR3 is CASSPGGSSYNEQFF. The CDR3 nucleotides are TGTGCCAGCAGCCCAGGGGGCAGCTCCTACAATGAGCAGTTCTTC.